This T cell receptor (beta chain) was profiled in a study of blood T cells in healthy people across ages. The study's findings and limits: Estimated diversity, derived from one million T cells, was regarded as an underestimate. Naive T cell percentage strongly correlated with TCR beta diversity.

The authors ran a second PCR of 7 to 11 cycles using a sample-barcoded 5' primer and a J-beta primer mix. TCRdb reprocessed the 5' RACE reads via MiXCR and lists one record per CDR3 protein. The profile covers hundreds of thousands of distinct CDR3 sequences, with roughly 49% appearing a single time and around a third taken by the ten largest. This clonotype was recorded a few times. What it binds is unknown. Per sample, no less than 6 micrograms of total RNA were extracted. This clonotype was sampled from an older woman in good health. Material: blood.

CDR3 DNA sequence: TGCAGCGTCAGCGGGACACAAAGCTCCTACGAGCAGTACTTC. It codes for CSVSGTQSSYEQYF. This chain joins TRBV29-1 and TRBJ2-7; D is perhaps TRBD2 (7 bases). CDR1 is SQVTM and CDR2 is ANQGSEA in the germline V gene. The CDR3 is 14 amino acids. Trimming shortened V by 6 bases and J by 0 bases, and 15 bases separated the two germline ends.